The next 30 T cell receptor beta chains were all read from a single sample in a study of blood T cell repertoires in COVID-19 (TCRdb year 2020). The library relied on the immunoSEQ multiplex PCR assay. Held by TCRdb, this immuneACCESS table contains in-frame sequences only and omits some clones. Under half of the omission traces to an unresolved V gene where checked; the cause of the rest is unknown. For this sample the table gives 70,000 to 100,000 clones, of which roughly 90% were detected only once. Roughly 3% of the sample belongs to the ten largest clones. Source material: peripheral blood. The receptors derive from a woman of 80 years or more with acute or convalescent COVID-19.

The rearrangement joins TRBV6-5 to TRBJ1-2; D gene uncertain. Trimming left V 5 bases short and J 8 bases short, with 12 bases between. CDR1 MNHEY and CDR2 SVGAGI come from the germline V gene. There are 12 residues in the CDR3. The CDR3 protein is CASSTDTAGYTF. DNA of the CDR3: TGTGCCAGCAGTACTGACACTGCCGGCTACACCTTC.

The chain uses TRBV29-1 and TRBJ1-4; 10 positions agree with TRBD1. Germline V gene sequence: CDR1 SQVTM, CDR2 ANQGSEA. J was trimmed by 4 bases and V by 7 bases; bases with no gene match: 15. CDR3 size: 17 residues. The CDR3 is CSALAGTGVPFNEKLFF. The CDR3 DNA is TGCAGCGCTCTCGCCGGGACAGGGGTTCCATTTAATGAAAAACTGTTTTTT. Full variable domain (rest looked up from reference TRBV29-1 and TRBJ1-4): SAVISQKPSRDICQRGTSLTIQCQVDSQVTMMFWYRQQPGQSLTLIATANQGSEATYESGFVIDKFPISRPNLTFSTLTVSNMSPEDSSIYLCSALAGTGVPFNEKLFFGSGTQLSVL.

J is TRBJ1-2 and V is TRBV2; D is unclear. This CDR3 has 15 amino acids. V lost 7 bases to trimming and J lost 2 bases, with 17 bases between them. The V gene's germline CDR1 is SNHLY and CDR2 FYNNEI. This CDR3 reads CASTSEREVNYGYTF. As DNA, the CDR3 is TGTGCCAGCACCTCTGAGAGGGAGGTGAACTATGGCTACACCTTC.

The chain joins TRBV6-2 or TRBV6-3 to TRBJ2-3, with 7 nucleotides matching TRBD1. The V segment lost 5 bases and the J segment 3 bases; nucleotides outside the gene matches: 14. CDR1 and CDR2 from the germline V gene are MNHEY and SVGEGT. The CDR3 loop spans 17 amino acids. CDR3 bases: TGTGCCAGCAGTCCCTGGGGTAACAGGGGACGGACAGATACGCAGTATTTT. This encodes CASSPWGNRGRTDTQYF.

The table lists this clone with a few counts. This chain joins TRBV30 and TRBJ1-5; 11 bases map to TRBD1. With 0 bases clipped from V and 6 bases from J, the junction kept 1 base outside the gene matches. This CDR3 spans 14 amino acids. The V gene's germline CDR1 is GTSNPN and CDR2 SVGIG (reference sequence). This CDR3 is CAWSVGTGGQPQHF. The CDR3 DNA sequence: TGTGCCTGGAGTGTCGGGACAGGGGGTCAGCCCCAGCATTTT.

This CDR3 is CAWSVKGARAEAFF. The CDR3 DNA sequence: TGTGCCTGGAGTGTAAAGGGGGCCCGGGCTGAAGCTTTCTTT. This chain uses TRBV30 with TRBJ1-1, with 7 bases lining up with TRBD1. Germline values: CDR1 GTSNPN, CDR2 SVGIG (reference sequence). The length of the CDR3 is 14 residues. With 0 bases clipped from V and 6 bases from J, the junction kept 7 bases outside the gene matches. The full variable domain, rest sourced from reference TRBV30 and TRBJ1-1, is SQTIHQWPATLVQPVGSPLSLECTVEGTSNPNLYWYRQAAGRGLQLLFYSVGIGQISSEVPQNLSASRPQDRQFILSSKKLLLSDSGFYLCAWSVKGARAEAFFGQGTRLTVV.

The chain couples TRBV5-6 to TRBJ1-5, with a tentative D call TRBD1 (5 bases). Germline loops: CDR1 SGHDT, CDR2 YYEEEE. V was trimmed by 0 bases and J by 6 bases, leaving 10 bases between them. CDR3 length equals 14 residues. DNA of the CDR3: TGTGCCAGCAGCTTGGCTCAGGGTCCTCAGCCCCAGCATTTT. This encodes CASSLAQGPQPQHF.

The CDR3 reads CASSLAGNYEQYF. CDR3 in DNA: TGTGCCAGCAGCTTAGCGGGCAACTACGAGCAGTACTTC. The gene calls are TRBV3-1 (or the pseudogene TRBV3-2) and TRBJ2-7; 7 bases line up with TRBD2. CDR3 length: 13 amino acids. CDR1 LGHDT and CDR2 YNNKEL come from the germline V gene (reference sequence). With V trimmed by 5 bases and J by 3 bases, 4 bases remained unmatched.

V is TRBV7-9 and J is TRBJ1-2; D ambiguous. The V gene's germline CDR1 is SEHNR and CDR2 FQNEAQ (reference sequence). Trimming took 3 bases from V and 2 from J, leaving 13 bases between them. The CDR3 covers 15 residues. The CDR3 DNA reads TGTGCCAGCAGCTTGGAGTCAGGCGGGAACTATGGCTACACCTTC. Residues: CASSLESGGNYGYTF. Full variable domain (remainder filled in from reference TRBV7-9 and TRBJ1-2): DTGVSQNPRHKITKRGQNVTFRCDPISEHNRLYWYRQTLGQGPEFLTYFQNEAQLEKSRLLSDRFSAERPKGSFSTLEIQRTEQGDSAMYLCASSLESGGNYGYTFGSGTRLTVV.

The chain joins TRBV28 to TRBJ1-2, with TRBD1 identical over 7 bases. Looked up from germline, CDR1 is MDHEN and CDR2 is SYDVKM. This CDR3 is 16 amino acids long. V was pared by 3 bases and J by 5 bases, with 12 bases of the junction left unmatched. In DNA, the CDR3 is TGTGCCAGCAGTTTCTTTTCCCAGGGGGTCCTGTATGGCTACACCTTC. Translation gives CASSFFSQGVLYGYTF.

The rearrangement uses TRBV5-1 and TRBJ2-3; TRBD2 matches 10 bases. With 0 bases clipped from V and 3 bases from J, the junction kept 10 bases outside the gene matches. CDR3 length: 18 amino acids. The germline CDR1 and CDR2 sequences are SGHRS and YFSETQ. The CDR3 loop is CASSLEVASGGITDTQYF. The CDR3 nucleotides read TGCGCCAGCAGCTTGGAGGTGGCTAGCGGGGGCATAACAGATACGCAGTATTTT.

The rearrangement links TRBV5-1 to TRBJ1-5, with D possibly TRBD1 on 5 matching bases. The V end was cut by 2 bases, the J end by 4 bases, with 10 bases between. CDR1 SGHRS and CDR2 YFSETQ come from the germline V gene. The CDR3 contains 14 residues. The DNA for the CDR3 is TGCGCCAGCAGCTTTGGGGGGGAAAATCAGCCCCAGCATTTT. This translates into CASSFGGENQPQHF.

The chain employs TRBV18 and TRBJ2-7; tentatively, D is TRBD2 (5 bases). Germline CDR1 reads KGHSH; CDR2 reads LQKENI. This CDR3 has 13 residues. With 1 base removed from V and 1 base from J, the gap between germline ends came to 5 bases. The CDR3 region has the DNA TGTGCCAGCTCACCACGGGAGTCCTACGAGCAGTACTTC. It translates to CASSPRESYEQYF.

V is TRBV5-1 and J is TRBJ1-2; D gene ambiguous. V lost 2 bases to trimming and J lost 0 bases, with 14 bases between them. This CDR3 is built from 16 residues. Germline loops: CDR1 SGHRS, CDR2 YFSETQ. The CDR3 DNA follows: TGCGCCAGCAGCTTTTCCGGGAACCCTTCTAACTATGGCTACACCTTC. Its protein is CASSFSGNPSNYGYTF.

With respect to this clone: Other DNA variants within this sample encode the same CDR3. The chain carries TRBV28 and TRBJ1-3, with D unclear. This CDR3 contains 12 residues. CDR1 and CDR2 (germline): MDHEN, SYDVKM. V was shortened by 3 bases and J by 4 bases, with 4 bases between the two germline ends. CDR3 sequence reads: CASSFRGNTIYF. CDR3 nucleotides: TGTGCCAGCAGTTTCAGGGGAAACACCATATATTTT.

In this sample, this clone turned up once. V gene TRBV12-3 or TRBV12-4 combines with J gene TRBJ2-1; D might be TRBD2 (6 bases). The CDR3 loop spans 13 amino acids. Trimming left V 4 bases short and J 8 bases short, with 12 bases between. The CDR3 here is CASSWRGGDEQFF. DNA for the CDR3: TGTGCCAGCAGTTGGCGGGGTGGCGATGAGCAGTTCTTC.

This clone was seen just once. The V and J genes are TRBV5-4 and TRBJ2-5; TRBD2 matches 12 bases. V was clipped by 3 bases and J by 2 bases; unmatched bases: 11. The CDR3 extends over 18 amino acids. Germline V gene sequence: CDR1 SGHNT, CDR2 YYREEE (reference sequence). The DNA for the CDR3 is TGTGCCAGCAGCTCCCTGAAGCTAGCGGGAGGGAGACAAGAGACCCAGTACTTC. As protein: CASSSLKLAGGRQETQYF.

The CDR3: CASSEMSGYNEQFF. CDR3 nucleotide sequence: TGTGCCAGCAGCGAGATGAGCGGGTACAATGAGCAGTTCTTC. This chain uses TRBV7-2 with TRBJ2-1, with D possibly matching TRBD2 (6 bases). In germline, CDR1 is SGHTA, CDR2 FQGNSA. Trimming pared 5 bases from V and 4 bases from J, leaving 12 bases between. This CDR3 is 14 amino acids long.

This clone was observed a few times. CDR3 amino acids: CASIPVASAYNEQFF. The DNA of the CDR3 is TGTGCCAGCATCCCCGTGGCTAGCGCCTACAATGAGCAGTTCTTC. The chain carries TRBV7-2 and TRBJ2-1; D might be TRBD2 (6 bases). CDR3 length: 15 amino acids. V lost 7 bases to trimming and J lost 2 bases, with 15 bases between them. Germline loops: CDR1 SGHTA, CDR2 FQGNSA.

The gene calls are TRBV3-1 (or the pseudogene TRBV3-2) and TRBJ2-5; 8 positions match TRBD2. The ends lost 6 bases at V and 1 base at J; junction bases unmatched: 7. The CDR3 totals 15 residues. Germline V lookup: CDR1 LGHDT, CDR2 YNNKEL (reference sequence). As DNA, the CDR3 is TGTGCCAGCAGAAAAACTAGCGGAATCCAAGAGACCCAGTACTTC. This codes for CASRKTSGIQETQYF.

This clone was recorded only once. The chain employs TRBV6-2 or TRBV6-3 and TRBJ2-7; TRBD2 is a possible D gene (6 bases). The CDR3 runs to 14 residues. Germline V gene data show CDR1 as MNHEY and CDR2 as SVGEGT. V dropped 2 bases and J dropped 3 bases, with 11 bases sitting between them. Written as DNA, the CDR3 is TGTGCCAGCAGTTACCTGGTAGCGGACTACGAGCAGTACTTC. Protein: CASSYLVADYEQYF.

The genes are TRBV28 and TRBJ2-3, with D perhaps TRBD1 (6 bases). Germline CDR1 is MDHEN and CDR2 is SYDVKM. Trimming pared 6 bases from V and 4 bases from J, leaving 20 bases between. This CDR3 has 16 amino acids. The CDR3 nucleotides are TGTGCCAGCAGCTCTCCCACCTACAGGGATGCAGATACGCAGTATTTT. Residues: CASSSPTYRDADTQYF.

The CDR3 DNA reads TGCGCCAGCAGCTTGGGACAGGGTAATGAGCAGTTCTTC. Protein: CASSLGQGNEQFF. The rearrangement uses TRBV5-1 and TRBJ2-1; 7 nucleotides agree with TRBD1. V lost 0 bases, J lost 7 bases, and 1 base stayed unmatched. CDR3 size: 13 residues. Germline V gene lookup returns CDR1 SGHRS and CDR2 YFSETQ.

The chain employs TRBV6-1 and TRBJ2-3, with 8 bases that match TRBD2. Germline values: CDR1 MNHNS, CDR2 SASEGT. V shed 0 bases, J shed 1 base, and the junction held 9 bases outside the gene matches. The CDR3 runs 18 residues. The chain's CDR3 is CASSEAVGTRLRTDTQYF. The CDR3 DNA is TGTGCCAGCAGTGAAGCCGTCGGGACTAGATTACGCACAGATACGCAGTATTTT.

The chain joins TRBV2 to TRBJ1-1; maybe TRBD1 (5 bases). Trimming removed 6 bases at V and 4 bases at J, with 12 bases between. The CDR3 is 13 amino acids. Germline V gene data show CDR1 as SNHLY and CDR2 as FYNNEI. The CDR3 region is CASSLDGGTEAFF. CDR3 DNA sequence: TGTGCCAGCAGCCTAGACGGGGGCACTGAAGCTTTCTTT.

The CDR3 here is CASSAGPYGYTF. The CDR3 DNA reads TGTGCCAGCAGTGCGGGACCTTATGGCTACACCTTC. The J gene is TRBJ1-2, the V gene TRBV28; D is possibly TRBD1 (5 bases). Germline V gene data show CDR1 as MDHEN and CDR2 as SYDVKM. The V end lost 5 bases, the J end lost 5 bases, and 9 bases lay between the germline ends. The CDR3 is made up of 12 amino acids.

The chain has TRBV10-3 and TRBJ2-1; 11 bases match TRBD2. Germline CDR1 and CDR2: ENHRY and SYGVKD. V lost 0 bases to trimming and J lost 5 bases; unmatched junction nucleotides: 6. The CDR3 runs 17 residues. The CDR3 sequence is CAISESRLAGLDNEQFF. For the CDR3, the DNA is TGTGCCATCAGTGAGTCGCGACTAGCGGGACTGGACAATGAGCAGTTCTTC.

This sequence joins TRBV27 and TRBJ2-7; TRBD2 agrees at 12 bases. Germline CDR1 is MNHEY and CDR2 is SMNVEV (reference sequence). This CDR3 contains 19 residues. Trimming removed 5 bases from V and 5 bases from J; junction bases left unmatched: 19. Written as DNA, the CDR3 is TGTGCCAGCAGTAAACTAGGACTAGCGGGAATGGGGCTCCGTGACGAGCAGTACTTC. Amino acid sequence: CASSKLGLAGMGLRDEQYF.

The J gene is TRBJ1-2, the V gene TRBV18; D is possibly TRBD1 (6 bases). Per the germline V gene, CDR1 is KGHSH and CDR2 is LQKENI. The CDR3 spans 14 residues. Trimming removed 6 bases at V and 4 bases at J, with 15 bases between. DNA of the CDR3: TGTGCCAGCTCTCCTAACAGGGAAGGCTATGGCTACACCTTC. Translation gives CASSPNREGYGYTF.

This clone was detected once. The chain joins TRBV11-2 to TRBJ1-1; the D is unclear. Germline V gene lookup returns CDR1 SGHAT and CDR2 FQNNGV. Trimming stripped 5 bases from V and 4 bases from J, with 8 bases between. There are 12 residues in the CDR3. The CDR3 DNA reads TGTGCCAGCAGCGTAGTGGCCACTGAAGCTTTCTTT. Translation gives CASSVVATEAFF.